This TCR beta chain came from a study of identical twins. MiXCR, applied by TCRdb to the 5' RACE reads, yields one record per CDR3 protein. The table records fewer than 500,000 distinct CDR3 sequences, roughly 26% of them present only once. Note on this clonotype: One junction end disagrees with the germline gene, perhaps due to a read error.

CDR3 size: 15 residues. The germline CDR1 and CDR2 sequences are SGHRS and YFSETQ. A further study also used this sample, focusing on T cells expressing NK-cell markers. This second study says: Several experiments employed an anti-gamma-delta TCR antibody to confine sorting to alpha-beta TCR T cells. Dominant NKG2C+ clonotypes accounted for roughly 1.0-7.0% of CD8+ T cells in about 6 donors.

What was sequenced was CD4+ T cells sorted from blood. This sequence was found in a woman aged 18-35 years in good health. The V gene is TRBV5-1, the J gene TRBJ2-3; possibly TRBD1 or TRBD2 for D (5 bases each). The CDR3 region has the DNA TGTGCCAGCAGCCTTGGGACCACAAGCACAGATACGCAGTATTTT. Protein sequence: CASSLGTTSTDTQYF.